This is a list of T cell receptor beta chains from one sample in a study of T-cell reconstitution after alpha-beta-depleted transplantation in children. TCRdb fed the PCR reads into MiXCR, producing one record per CDR3 protein. The sample contains roughly 500,000 distinct CDR3 sequences, approximately 29% of which appear only once. Here the sequenced sample was PBMCs from the stem cell graft donor, taken from the stem cell graft. The origin of the receptors is a human donor who donated a stem cell graft to a child with aplastic anemia. Both conserved end residues are part of each CDR3. A D gene is named only where the DNA matches it firmly. Size is omitted from some rows. Given values are once, few, many or a class for expanded clones.

V gene,D gene,J gene,clone size,CDR3 DNA,CDR3 protein
TRBV3-1,NA,TRBJ1-3,once,TGTGCCAGCAGCCCGGGGGGTCGGGGGAGAAACACCATATATTTT,CASSPGGRGRNTIYF
TRBV9,TRBD1,TRBJ1-2,few,TGTGCCAGCAGCGTAGGACAGGGGGCTGGGAAAGGCTACACCTTC,CASSVGQGAGKGYTF
TRBV7-8,TRBD2,TRBJ2-7,NA,TGTGCCAGCAGCATTAGCGGGAGAAACGACGAGCAGTACTTC,CASSISGRNDEQYF
TRBV4-3,TRBD2,TRBJ2-4,many,TGCGCCAGCAGCCAATCCATCCGGGGGGAATTGTCGTACTTC,CASSQSIRGELSYF
TRBV7-8,TRBD1,TRBJ1-6,NA,TGTGCCAGCAGCGCGCGGACAGGGGGCGTGGGCTCACCCCTCCACTTT,CASSARTGGVGSPLHF
TRBV10-3,NA,TRBJ2-3,NA,TGTGCCATCAGTGAATGGGGGAGTGGCACAGATACGCAGTATTTT,CAISEWGSGTDTQYF
TRBV20-1,NA,TRBJ2-5,NA,TGCAGTGCTTTACAAGAGACCCAGTACTTC,CSALQETQYF
TRBV24-1,TRBD2,TRBJ2-5,few,TGTGCCACCAGTGGCGGGAGATATGAAGAGACCCAGTACTTC,CATSGGRYEETQYF
TRBV5-5,TRBD1,TRBJ1-2,few,TGTGCCAGCAGCCAAAACAGGGGGCTCGGCTATGGCTACACCTTC,CASSQNRGLGYGYTF
TRBV29-1,NA,TRBJ1-4,NA,TGCGGGGGGAGTATGGCTAATGAAAAACTGTTTTTT,CGGSMANEKLFF
TRBV30,NA,TRBJ2-3,NA,TGTGCCTGGACAGGAGTGGCTAGCACAGATACGCAGTATTTT,CAWTGVASTDTQYF
TRBV7-9,NA,TRBJ1-5,NA,TGTGCCAGCAGCTGGGGGGACCCCAATCAGCCCCAGCATTTT,CASSWGDPNQPQHF
TRBV10-3,TRBD2,TRBJ2-3,many,TGTGCCATCAGTTCCCGCGGAGGAGCGGGAGGGGGAGATACGCAGTATTTT,CAISSRGGAGGGDTQYF
TRBV20-1,TRBD2,TRBJ2-2,many,TGCAGTGCTAGGGACGGCGGGAGCACCGGGGAGCTGTTTTTT,CSARDGGSTGELFF
TRBV10-3,NA,TRBJ1-5,NA,TGTGCCATCGCCCGCCCTGGGATCAATCAGCCCCAGCATTTT,CAIARPGINQPQHF
TRBV5-1,TRBD1,TRBJ1-6,NA,TGCGCCAGCAGCTTACCGGGACAGGGTGATTCACCCCTCCACTTT,CASSLPGQGDSPLHF
TRBV6-2/TRBV6-3,NA,TRBJ2-7,NA,TGTGCCAGCAGTCAACTCCTACGGGCGCAGTACTTC,CASSQLLRAQYF
TRBV20-1,NA,TRBJ1-2,few,TGCAGTGCTATCCCGGTTGTATTTGGCTACACCTTC,CSAIPVVFGYTF
TRBV6-2/TRBV6-3,TRBD1,TRBJ1-2,few,TGTGCCAGCTCGGACAGGGGGCGAGCCTATGGCTACACCTTC,CASSDRGRAYGYTF
TRBV29-1,NA,TRBJ2-3,NA,TGCAGCGTTGAAGTTTGGCAGGGAGGTGATACGCAGTATTTT,CSVEVWQGGDTQYF
TRBV6-1,NA,TRBJ2-6,once,TGTGCCAGCAGTGAAGCGCCCCGGGCTGCTGGGGCCAACGTCCTGACTTTC,CASSEAPRAAGANVLTF
TRBV29-1,TRBD1,TRBJ2-3,NA,TGCAGCGTTGAAAATCCGACAGGGCCTACGGATACGCAGTATTTT,CSVENPTGPTDTQYF
TRBV27,NA,TRBJ2-1,NA,TGTGCCAGCAGTCTACGGGACGGACTGTACAATGAGCAGTTCTTC,CASSLRDGLYNEQFF
TRBV5-1,NA,TRBJ2-2,few,TGCGCCAGCAGCTTGGAATGGCGGGGCAACACCGGGGAGCTGTTTTTT,CASSLEWRGNTGELFF
TRBV11-2,NA,TRBJ2-1,NA,TGTGCCAGCAACTTAATCCAGGGTCACTACAATGAGCAGTTCTTC,CASNLIQGHYNEQFF
TRBV7-6,NA,TRBJ2-2,few,TGTGCCAGCAGCTTAGGGGATAACACCGGGGAGCTGTTTTTT,CASSLGDNTGELFF
TRBV4-1,NA,TRBJ1-2,few,TGCGCCAGCAGCCAAGAAGGAAGTCGGGGAGCTAACTATGGCTACACCTTC,CASSQEGSRGANYGYTF
TRBV6-2/TRBV6-3,NA,TRBJ2-5,NA,TGTGCCAGCAGTTACTCGATCGGGAGTCATTGGGAGACCCAGTACTTC,CASSYSIGSHWETQYF
TRBV30,NA,TRBJ1-5,few,TGTGCCTGGAAGAGGGATAGCAATCAGCCCCAGCATTTT,CAWKRDSNQPQHF
TRBV12-3/TRBV12-4,NA,TRBJ2-2,NA,TGTGCCAGCGTGTTCTTTACCGGGGAGCTGTTTTTT,CASVFFTGELFF
TRBV7-6,NA,TRBJ2-1,NA,TGTGCCAGCAGCTTAGCGCGGCGGCCGAGGGCCTACAATGAGCAGTTCTTC,CASSLARRPRAYNEQFF